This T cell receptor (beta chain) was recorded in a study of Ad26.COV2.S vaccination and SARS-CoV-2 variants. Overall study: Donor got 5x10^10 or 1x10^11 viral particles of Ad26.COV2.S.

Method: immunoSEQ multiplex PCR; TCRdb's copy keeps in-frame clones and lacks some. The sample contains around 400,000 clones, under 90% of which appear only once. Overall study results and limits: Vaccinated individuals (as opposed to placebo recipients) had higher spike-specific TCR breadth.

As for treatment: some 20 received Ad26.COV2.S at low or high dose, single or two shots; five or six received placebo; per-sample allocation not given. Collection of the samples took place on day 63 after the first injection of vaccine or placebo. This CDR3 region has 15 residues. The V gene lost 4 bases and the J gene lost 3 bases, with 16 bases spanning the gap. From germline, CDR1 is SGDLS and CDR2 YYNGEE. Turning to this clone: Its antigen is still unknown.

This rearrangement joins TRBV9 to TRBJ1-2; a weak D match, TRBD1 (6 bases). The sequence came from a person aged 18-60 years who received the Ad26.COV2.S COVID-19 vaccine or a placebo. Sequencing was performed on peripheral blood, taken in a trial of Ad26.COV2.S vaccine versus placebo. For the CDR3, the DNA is TGTGCCAGCAGCCTAGCGAGGGGGAGTTACTATGGCTACACCTTC. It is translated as CASSLARGSYYGYTF.